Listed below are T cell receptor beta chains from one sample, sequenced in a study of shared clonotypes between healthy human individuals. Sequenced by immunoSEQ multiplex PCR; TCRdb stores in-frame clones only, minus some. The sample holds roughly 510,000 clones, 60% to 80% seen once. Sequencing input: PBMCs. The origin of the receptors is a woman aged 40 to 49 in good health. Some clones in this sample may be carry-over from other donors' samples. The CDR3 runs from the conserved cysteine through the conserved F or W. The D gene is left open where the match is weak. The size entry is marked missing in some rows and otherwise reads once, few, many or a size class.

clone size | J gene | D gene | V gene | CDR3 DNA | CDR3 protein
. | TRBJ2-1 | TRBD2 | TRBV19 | TGTGCCAGTAGTAATAGCGGGGAGTCTAGGGAGCAGTTCTTC | CASSNSGESREQFF
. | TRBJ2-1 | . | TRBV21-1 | TGTGCCAGCAGCAAAGTGGGGGGACTAGCGGGAGTCAATGAGCAGTTCTTC | CASSKVGGLAGVNEQFF
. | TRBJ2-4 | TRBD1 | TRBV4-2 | TGTGCCAGCGGTGCACGACAGGGAAAAAACATTCAGTACTTC | CASGARQGKNIQYF
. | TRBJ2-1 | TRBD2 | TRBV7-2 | TGTGCCAGCAGTTCTACTAGCGGAGGTTACAATGAGCAGTTCTTC | CASSSTSGGYNEQFF
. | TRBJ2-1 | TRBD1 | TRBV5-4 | TGTGCCAGCAATCGCCGGGGACAGTACAATGAGCAGTTCTTC | CASNRRGQYNEQFF
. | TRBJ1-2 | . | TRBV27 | TGTGCCAGCAGTTTAAGCAGAAGGACTTACTATGGCTACACCTTC | CASSLSRRTYYGYTF
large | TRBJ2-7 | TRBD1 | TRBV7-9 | TGTGCCAGCAGCTTAGCGGTGAGAACAGGGGGACTGGGGTCCTACGAGCAGTACTTC | CASSLAVRTGGLGSYEQYF
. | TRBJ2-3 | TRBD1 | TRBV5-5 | TGTGCCAGCAGCTTGACGGGACAGCCCACAGATACGCAGTATTTT | CASSLTGQPTDTQYF
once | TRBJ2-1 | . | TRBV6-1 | TGTGCCAGCAGTGAAATCCCTGGGGATGAGCAGTTCTTC | CASSEIPGDEQFF
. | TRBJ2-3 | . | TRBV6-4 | TGTGCCAGCAGTGACAGAAGCGGAGGGGATACGCAGTATTTT | CASSDRSGGDTQYF
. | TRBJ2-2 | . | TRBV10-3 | TGTGCCATCAGTGAGTCGAAGCAGGGGAACACCGGGGAGCTGTTTTTT | CAISESKQGNTGELFF
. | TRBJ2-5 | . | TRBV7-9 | TGTGCCAGCAGCTCCCATTCACTCGTTGCGGCCCTACGCGAGACCCAGTACTTC | CASSSHSLVAALRETQYF
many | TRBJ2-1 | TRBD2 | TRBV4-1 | TGCGCCAGCAAAATAGATACTAGCGGGAGGGCCAGTGAGCAGTTCTTC | CASKIDTSGRASEQFF
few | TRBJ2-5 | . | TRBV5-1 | TGCGCCAGCAGCTTGGCCCAAGAGACCCAGTACTTC | CASSLAQETQYF
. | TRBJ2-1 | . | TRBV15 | TGTGCCACCAGCAGAGATAAGGTGTTGGTTGAGCAGTTCTTC | CATSRDKVLVEQFF
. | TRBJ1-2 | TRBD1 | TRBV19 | TGTGCCAGTAGTATCCGACAGGGTACCGCCTATGGCTACACCTTC | CASSIRQGTAYGYTF
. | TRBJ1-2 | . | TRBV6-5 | TGTGCCAGCAGTTTTTCACCACAGGACGGCTATGGCTACACCTTC | CASSFSPQDGYGYTF
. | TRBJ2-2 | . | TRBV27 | TGTGCCAGCAGTTTGGGTTTTCGGACCGGGGAGCTGTTTTTT | CASSLGFRTGELFF
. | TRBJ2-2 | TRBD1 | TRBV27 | TGTGCCAGCAGTTTTTCCGGGACAGGGCGGGAGCTGTTTTTT | CASSFSGTGRELFF
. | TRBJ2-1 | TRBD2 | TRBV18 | TGTGCCAGCTCACCCCCTAGCGGGAGCTCCTACAATGAGCAGTTCTTC | CASSPPSGSSYNEQFF
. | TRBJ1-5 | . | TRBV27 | TGTGCCAGCAGTCCGGGACGTACGGGGGGCAATCAGCCCCAGCATTTT | CASSPGRTGGNQPQHF
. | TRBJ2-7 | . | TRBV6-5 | TGTGCCAGCGAATCATCCTACGAGCAGTACTTC | CASESSYEQYF
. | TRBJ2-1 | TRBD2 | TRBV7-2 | TGTGCCAGCAGCCTAGGGACTAGCGCTGGTGAGCAGTTCTTC | CASSLGTSAGEQFF
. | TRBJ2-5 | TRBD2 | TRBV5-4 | TGTGCCAGCAGCTCCAGGAGCGGGAGAGGGCAAGAGACCCAGTACTTC | CASSSRSGRGQETQYF
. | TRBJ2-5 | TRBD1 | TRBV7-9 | TGTGCCAGCAGCTTTGCACAGGGGCCGGGAGAGACCCAGTACTTC | CASSFAQGPGETQYF
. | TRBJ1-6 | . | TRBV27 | TGTGCCACCCTAGACCGGGACCGGGGTATGACCCTCCACTTT | CATLDRDRGMTLHF
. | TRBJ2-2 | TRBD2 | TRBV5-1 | TGCGCCAGCAGCTCCCCTAGCGGGAGAAGCACCGGGGAGCTGTTTTTT | CASSSPSGRSTGELFF
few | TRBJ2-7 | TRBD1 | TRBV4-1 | TGCGCCAGCAGCCAAGATTCAGGGACAGGGAGGTACGAGCAGTACTTC | CASSQDSGTGRYEQYF
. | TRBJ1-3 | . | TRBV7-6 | TGTGCCAGCAGTTGGGCCCCGGGGTCTAAGTCTGGAAACACCATATATTTT | CASSWAPGSKSGNTIYF
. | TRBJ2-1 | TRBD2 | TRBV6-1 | TGTGCCAGCAGTGAAGGCCTAGCGGGAGGCAATGAGCAGTTCTTC | CASSEGLAGGNEQFF
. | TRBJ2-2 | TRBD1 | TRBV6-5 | TGTGCCAGCAGTAGGGACAGGGGAGACACCGGGGAGCTGTTTTTT | CASSRDRGDTGELFF
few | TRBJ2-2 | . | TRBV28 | TGTGCCAGCAGTTTTTTCACCGGGGAGCTGTTTTTT | CASSFFTGELFF
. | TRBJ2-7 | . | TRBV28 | TGTGCCAGCACCCCTCTTGGACAGCCCTCGGTGGAGCAGTACTTC | CASTPLGQPSVEQYF
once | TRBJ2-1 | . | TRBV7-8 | TGTGCCAGCAGCCCCAATAGAGGGGATGAGCAGTTCTTC | CASSPNRGDEQFF
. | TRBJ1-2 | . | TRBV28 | TGTGCCAGCAGTTTCCGGGCCCACTATGGCTACACCTTC | CASSFRAHYGYTF
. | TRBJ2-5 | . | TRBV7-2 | TGTGCCAGCAGCTTACCCGCGACCAAAGAGACCCAGTACTTC | CASSLPATKETQYF
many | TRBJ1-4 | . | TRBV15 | TGTGCCACCAGCAGAGATCGGACCCCACGGTCAGCTAATGAAAAACTGTTTTTT | CATSRDRTPRSANEKLFF
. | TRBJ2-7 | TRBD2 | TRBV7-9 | TGTGCCAGCAGCCCAGGACAGATAGCGGGAGGTCTCCACGAGCAGTACTTC | CASSPGQIAGGLHEQYF
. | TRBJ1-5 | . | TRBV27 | TGTGCCAGCACCCTGGGGTTGTGGGAGAAGAGCGTCCCATATAGCAATCAGCCCCAGCATTTT | CASTLGLWEKSVPYSNQPQHF
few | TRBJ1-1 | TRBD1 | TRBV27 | TGTGCCAGCAGTACGGACAGGGTCGCCACTGAAGCTTTCTTT | CASSTDRVATEAFF
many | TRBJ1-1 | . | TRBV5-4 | TGTGCCAGCGCCGGATCGAACACTGAAGCTTTCTTT | CASAGSNTEAFF
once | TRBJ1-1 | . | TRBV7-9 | TGTGCCAGCAGGGACACGGGGATGAACACTGAAGCTTTCTTT | CASRDTGMNTEAFF
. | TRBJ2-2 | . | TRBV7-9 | TGTGCCAGCAGCTTAGTCCGGGGGAAGGGGACCGGGGAGCTGTTTTTT | CASSLVRGKGTGELFF
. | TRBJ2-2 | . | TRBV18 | TGTGCCAGCTCACCGAGGCAGGCGAACACCGGGGAGCTGTTTTTT | CASSPRQANTGELFF
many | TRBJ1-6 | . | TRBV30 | TGTGCCTGGAGTGTACAGCGGGGAAGCTCACCCCTCCACTTT | CAWSVQRGSSPLHF
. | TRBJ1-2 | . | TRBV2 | TGTGCCAGCAGTGTAGCAGGGCGAGCCGATGGCTACACCTTC | CASSVAGRADGYTF
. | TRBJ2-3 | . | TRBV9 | TGTGCCAGCACCATCGCCGGGCTTGGCACAGATACGCAGTATTTT | CASTIAGLGTDTQYF
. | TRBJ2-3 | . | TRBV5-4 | TGTGCCAGCAGCTTTAGGGGCCCAGATACGCAGTATTTT | CASSFRGPDTQYF
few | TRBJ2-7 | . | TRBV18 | TGTGCCAGCTCACAGGGGAGCTCCTACGAGCAGTACTTC | CASSQGSSYEQYF
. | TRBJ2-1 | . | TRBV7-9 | TGTGCCAGCAGCCTCGGCCCCCCGGGAGCGGCCTACAATGAGCAGTTCTTC | CASSLGPPGAAYNEQFF
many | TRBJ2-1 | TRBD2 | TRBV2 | TGTGCCACCGATAAGACTAGCGGGAGACTTGGTGAGCAGTTCTTC | CATDKTSGRLGEQFF
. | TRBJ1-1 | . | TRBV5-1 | TGCGCCAGCAGTTTACAGCATAACACTGAAGCTTTCTTT | CASSLQHNTEAFF
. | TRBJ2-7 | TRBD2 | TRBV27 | TGTGCCAGCAGTTTATCGGGGACTAGTGAGCAGTACTTC | CASSLSGTSEQYF
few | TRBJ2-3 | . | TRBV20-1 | TGCAGTGCTACCGGCCGGAGGACGCAGTATTTT | CSATGRRTQYF
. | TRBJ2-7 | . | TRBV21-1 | TGTGCCAGCAGCAAAAGGACCCTACTAGCGGGGGAGCAGTACTTC | CASSKRTLLAGEQYF
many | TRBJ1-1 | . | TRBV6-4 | TGTGCCAGCAGTGTGTCAGGGGAGAACACTGAAGCTTTCTTT | CASSVSGENTEAFF